The clone carrying this T cell receptor beta chain was detected only once. Its antigen is currently unknown. Germline CDR1 and CDR2: SGHDT and YYEEEE. The length of the CDR3 is 14 residues. Trimming at V came to 4 bases and at J to 4 bases, leaving 5 bases not matched to a gene. The data stem from a study of shared clonotypes between healthy human individuals. The study, taken as a whole, reports: Represented diversity (both genetic and exposure-history) was limited by the small number of donors.

Naive CD8 cells, CD45RO-negative and positively selected for CCR7, excluded terminally differentiated effector memory CD45RA+ cells. TCRdb's copy holds only in-frame clones and misses some; the assay was immunoSEQ multiplex PCR. The sample has over 2,000,000 clones, 80% to 95% seen once. The chain employs TRBV5-6 and TRBJ1-3; 7 nucleotides agree with TRBD1. Sequenced: naive CD8+ T cells from PBMCs. The sequence came from a man aged 18 to 30 in good health. Some clones in this sample may be carry-over from other donors' samples. The CDR3 is CASSRGQAGNTIYF. CDR3 coding DNA: TGTGCCAGCAGCAGAGGACAGGCGGGAAACACCATATATTTT.